This T cell receptor beta chain was profiled in a study of blood T cells in healthy people across ages. The wider study: Capture via template switching afforded approximately one barcoded beta molecule per two T cells. Study observations and caveats: Calculation of diversity from one million T cells yielded estimates considered to be underestimates. Since the PBMCs were unsorted, naive and antigen-experienced cells could not be conclusively compared. Roughly linearly, TCR beta diversity per million T cells fell as age increased.

This clonotype was seen more than once but under ten times. Its antigen is not identified. Next came a second PCR, run for about 7 to 11 cycles, which used a sample-barcoded 5' primer along with a J-beta primer mix. A single record per CDR3 protein comes from TCRdb applying MiXCR to the 5' RACE reads. This table holds around 1.5 million distinct CDR3 sequences, about 31% found once. V was clipped by 0 bases and J by 7 bases, with 12 bases between them. Per germline, CDR1 SGHTA and CDR2 FQGNSA. This CDR3 is built from 14 residues. The receptor's source is a woman in her 30s in good health. Sequencing was performed on blood. The V and J genes are TRBV7-2 and TRBJ2-5, with D possibly matching TRBD1 (6 bases). As DNA, the CDR3 is TGTGCCAGCAGCTTAGCTAGGCAGGGGCCGACCCAGTACTTC. This gives the protein CASSLARQGPTQYF.